This entry describes one TCR beta chain. Its specificity is unknown. CDR3 length: 13 amino acids. Trimming took off 2 bases at V and 8 bases at J, with 10 bases between the two ends. Germline V lookup: CDR1 SEHNR, CDR2 FQNEAQ (reference sequence). These data come from a study of shared clonotypes between healthy human individuals. In the study overall: Researchers assigned three CD4 naive, three CD4 memory, two CD8 naive and one CD8 memory plate to each donor.

Points from the study as a whole: Shared across several donors were roughly 5.3% of the naive CD4 clonotypes. Researchers found naive subsets generally carried larger estimated richness than memory subsets.

Here immunoSEQ multiplex PCR was the method, and the copy in TCRdb shows in-frame clones only, minus some. The data show approximately 1.4 million clones, with roughly 98% seen just once and about 0.45% held by the top ten. Donors comprised only Caucasian adults living in Nashville, Tennessee. Sequencing was done on a sample of naive CD4+ T cells sorted from blood. The subset: CD45RA+ positively selected. J is TRBJ2-1 and V is TRBV7-9; D perhaps matches TRBD1 (6 bases). This TCR was sampled from a man in his thirties or forties in good health. Written as DNA, the CDR3 is TGTGCCAGCAGCTTACTCAGGGGCGATGAGCAGTTCTTC. Residues: CASSLLRGDEQFF.